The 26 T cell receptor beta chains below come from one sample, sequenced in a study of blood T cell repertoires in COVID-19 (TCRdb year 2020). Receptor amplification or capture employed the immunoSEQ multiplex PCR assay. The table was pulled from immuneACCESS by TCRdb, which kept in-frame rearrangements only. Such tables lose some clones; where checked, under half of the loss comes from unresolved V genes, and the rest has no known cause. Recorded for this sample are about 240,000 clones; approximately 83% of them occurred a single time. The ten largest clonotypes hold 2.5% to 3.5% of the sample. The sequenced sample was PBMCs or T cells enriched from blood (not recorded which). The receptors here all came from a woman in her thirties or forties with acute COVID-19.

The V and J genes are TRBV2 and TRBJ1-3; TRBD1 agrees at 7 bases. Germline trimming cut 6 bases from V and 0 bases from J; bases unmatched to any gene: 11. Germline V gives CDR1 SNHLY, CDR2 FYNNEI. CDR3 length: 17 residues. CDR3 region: CASSDTYRGSSGNTIYF. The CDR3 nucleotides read TGTGCCAGCAGCGATACTTACAGGGGAAGCTCTGGAAACACCATATATTTT.

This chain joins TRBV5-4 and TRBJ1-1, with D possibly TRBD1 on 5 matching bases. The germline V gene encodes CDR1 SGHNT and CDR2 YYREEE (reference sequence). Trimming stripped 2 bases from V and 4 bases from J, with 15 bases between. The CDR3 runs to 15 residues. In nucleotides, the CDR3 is TGTGCCAGCAGCTTACCCGGGGGGGTAGGCACTGAAGCTTTCTTT. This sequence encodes CASSLPGGVGTEAFF.

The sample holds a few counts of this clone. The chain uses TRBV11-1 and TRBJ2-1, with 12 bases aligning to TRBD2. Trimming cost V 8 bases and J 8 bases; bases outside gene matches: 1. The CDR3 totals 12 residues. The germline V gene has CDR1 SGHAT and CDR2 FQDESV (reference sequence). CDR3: CASRLAGDEQFF. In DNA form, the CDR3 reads TGTGCCAGCCGACTAGCGGGAGATGAGCAGTTCTTC.

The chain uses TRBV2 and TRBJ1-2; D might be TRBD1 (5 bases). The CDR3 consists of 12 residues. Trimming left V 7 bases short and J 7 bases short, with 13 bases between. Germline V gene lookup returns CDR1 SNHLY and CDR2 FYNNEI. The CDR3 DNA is TGTGCCAGCACCCAGGGAGCGGGTGGCTACACCTTC. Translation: CASTQGAGGYTF. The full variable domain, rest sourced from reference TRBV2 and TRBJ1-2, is EPEVTQTPSHQVTQMGQEVILRCVPISNHLYFYWYRQILGQKVEFLVSFYNNEISEKSEIFDDQFSVERPDGSNFTLKIRSTKLEDSAMYFCASTQGAGGYTFGSGTRLTVV.

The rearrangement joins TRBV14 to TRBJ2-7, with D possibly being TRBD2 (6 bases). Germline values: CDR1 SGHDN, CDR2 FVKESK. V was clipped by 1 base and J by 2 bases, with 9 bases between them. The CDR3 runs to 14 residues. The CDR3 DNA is TGTGCCAGCAGCCAAGTTGCGGGGCCCTACGAGCAGTACTTC. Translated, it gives CASSQVAGPYEQYF.

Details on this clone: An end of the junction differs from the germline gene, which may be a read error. As DNA, the CDR3 is TGTGCCAGCAGGCCGGACTCCGATAATTCACCCCTCCACTTT. It codes for CASRPDSDNSPLHF. This chain joins TRBV25-1 and TRBJ1-6; no definite D call. CDR3 length: 14 residues. CDR1 MGHDK and CDR2 SYGVNS come from the germline V gene.

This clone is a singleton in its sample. The CDR3 spells CASRQGANNEKLFF. DNA for the CDR3: TGCGCCAGCAGGCAGGGGGCTAATAATGAAAAACTGTTTTTT. This chain connects TRBV5-1 to TRBJ1-4, with 8 positions matching TRBD1. Per germline, CDR1 SGHRS and CDR2 YFSETQ. Trimming at V came to 5 bases and at J to 4 bases, leaving 4 bases not matched to a gene. The CDR3 loop spans 14 amino acids.

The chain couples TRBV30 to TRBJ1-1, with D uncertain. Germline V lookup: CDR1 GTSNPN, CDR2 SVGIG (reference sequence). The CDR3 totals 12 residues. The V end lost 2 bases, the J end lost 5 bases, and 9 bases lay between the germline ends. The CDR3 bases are TGTGCCTGGAGTACAGTTTTGACTGAAGCTTTCTTT. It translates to CAWSTVLTEAFF.

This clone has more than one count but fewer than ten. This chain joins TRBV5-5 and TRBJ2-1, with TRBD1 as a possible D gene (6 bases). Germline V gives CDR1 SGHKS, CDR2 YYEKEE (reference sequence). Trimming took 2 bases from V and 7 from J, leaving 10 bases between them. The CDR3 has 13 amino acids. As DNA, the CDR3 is TGTGCCAGCAGCTTTCCGAGGGGGAATGAGCAGTTCTTC. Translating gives CASSFPRGNEQFF. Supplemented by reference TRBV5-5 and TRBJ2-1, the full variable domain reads DAGVTQSPTHLIKTRGQQVTLRCSPISGHKSVSWYQQVLGQGPQFIFQYYEKEERGRGNFPDRFSARQFPNYSSELNVNALLLGDSALYLCASSFPRGNEQFFGPGTRLTVL.

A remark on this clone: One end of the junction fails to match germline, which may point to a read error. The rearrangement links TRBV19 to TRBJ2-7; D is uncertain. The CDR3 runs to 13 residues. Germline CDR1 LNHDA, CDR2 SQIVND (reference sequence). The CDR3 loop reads CASSIDHSSEQYF. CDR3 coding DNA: TGTGCCAGTAGTATAGACCACTCCTCCGAGCAGTACTTC.

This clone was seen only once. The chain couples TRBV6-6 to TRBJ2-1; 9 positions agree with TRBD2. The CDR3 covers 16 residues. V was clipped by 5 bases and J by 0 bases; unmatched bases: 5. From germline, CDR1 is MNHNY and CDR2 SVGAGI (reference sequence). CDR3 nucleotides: TGTGCCAGCAGTCGAGCGGGAGGTAGCTCCTACAATGAGCAGTTCTTC. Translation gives CASSRAGGSSYNEQFF.

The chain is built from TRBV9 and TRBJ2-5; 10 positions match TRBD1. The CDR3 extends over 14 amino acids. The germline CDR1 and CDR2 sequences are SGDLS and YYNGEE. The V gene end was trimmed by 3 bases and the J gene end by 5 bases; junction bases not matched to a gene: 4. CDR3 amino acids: CASSATGGAETQYF. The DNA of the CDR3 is TGTGCCAGCAGCGCGACAGGGGGCGCCGAGACCCAGTACTTC.

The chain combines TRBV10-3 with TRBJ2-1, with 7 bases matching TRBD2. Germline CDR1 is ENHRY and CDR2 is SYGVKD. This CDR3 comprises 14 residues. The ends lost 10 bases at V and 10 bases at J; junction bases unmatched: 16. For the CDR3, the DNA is TGTGCCACGCTCTCCGGAGGGCTAGCGGTAGAGCAGTTCTTC. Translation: CATLSGGLAVEQFF.

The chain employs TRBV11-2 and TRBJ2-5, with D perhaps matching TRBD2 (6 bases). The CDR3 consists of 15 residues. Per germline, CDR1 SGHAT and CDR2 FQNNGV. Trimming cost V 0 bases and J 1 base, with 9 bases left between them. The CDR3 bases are TGTGCCAGCAGCTTAGATACGACTAGCCAAGAGACCCAGTACTTC. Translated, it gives CASSLDTTSQETQYF. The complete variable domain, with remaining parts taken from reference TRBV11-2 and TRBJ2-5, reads EAGVAQSPRYKIIEKRQSVAFWCNPISGHATLYWYQQILGQGPKLLIQFQNNGVVDDSQLPKDRFSAERLKGVDSTLKIQPAKLEDSAVYLCASSLDTTSQETQYFGPGTRLLVL.

This chain's CDR3 is CASSPGSSANYGYTF. The CDR3 nucleotides read TGCGCCAGCAGCCCGGGGTCTTCAGCTAACTATGGCTACACCTTC. The chain is built from TRBV4-1 and TRBJ1-2; no clear D gene. Trimming removed 4 bases from V and 0 bases from J, with 12 bases in between. In germline, CDR1 is MGHRA, CDR2 YSYEKL. The CDR3 runs to 15 residues.

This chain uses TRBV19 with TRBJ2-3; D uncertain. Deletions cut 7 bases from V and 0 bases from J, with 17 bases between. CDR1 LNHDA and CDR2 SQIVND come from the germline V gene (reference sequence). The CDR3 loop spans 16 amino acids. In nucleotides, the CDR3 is TGTGCCAGTAACACGCGAGGCAGCACTAGCACAGATACGCAGTATTTT. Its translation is CASNTRGSTSTDTQYF. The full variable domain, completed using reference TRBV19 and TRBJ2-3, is DGGITQSPKYLFRKEGQNVTLSCEQNLNHDAMYWYRQDPGQGLRLIYYSQIVNDFQKGDIAEGYSVSREKKESFPLTVTSAQKNPTAFYLCASNTRGSTSTDTQYFGPGTRLTVL.

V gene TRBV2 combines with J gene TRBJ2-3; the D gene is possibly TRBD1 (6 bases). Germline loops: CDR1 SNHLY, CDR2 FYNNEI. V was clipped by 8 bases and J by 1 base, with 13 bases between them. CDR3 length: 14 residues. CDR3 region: CASDRLRGTDTQYF. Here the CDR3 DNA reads TGTGCCAGCGACAGGCTCAGAGGCACAGATACGCAGTATTTT.

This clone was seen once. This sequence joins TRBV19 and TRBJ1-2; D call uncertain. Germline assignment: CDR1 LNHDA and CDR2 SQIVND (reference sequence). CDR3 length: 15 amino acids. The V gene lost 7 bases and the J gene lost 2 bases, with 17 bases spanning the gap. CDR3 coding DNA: TGTGCCAGTACCCCGGCGGCGAATAGCAACTATGGCTACACCTTC. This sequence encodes CASTPAANSNYGYTF.

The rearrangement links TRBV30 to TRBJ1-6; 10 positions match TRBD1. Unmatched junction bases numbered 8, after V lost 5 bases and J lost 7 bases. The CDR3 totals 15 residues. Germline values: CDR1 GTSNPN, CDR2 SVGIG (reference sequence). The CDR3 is CAWGQTGGGNSPLHF. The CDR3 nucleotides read TGTGCCTGGGGACAGACAGGGGGCGGAAATTCACCCCTCCACTTT.

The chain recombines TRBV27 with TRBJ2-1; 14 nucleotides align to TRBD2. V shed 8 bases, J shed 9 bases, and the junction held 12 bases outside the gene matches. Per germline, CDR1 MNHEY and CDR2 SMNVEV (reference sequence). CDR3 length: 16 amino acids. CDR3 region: CASVATGLAGVSEQFF. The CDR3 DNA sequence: TGTGCCAGCGTGGCCACGGGACTAGCGGGAGTCAGTGAGCAGTTCTTC.

The CDR3 DNA follows: TGTGCCAGCAGTTCCGGGACAGGGTTAGGTGAGCAGTTCTTC. Its translation is CASSSGTGLGEQFF. This chain uses TRBV28 with TRBJ2-1; TRBD1 agrees at 9 bases. Unmatched junction bases numbered 7, after V lost 4 bases and J lost 9 bases. Germline V gene data show CDR1 as MDHEN and CDR2 as SYDVKM. The CDR3 has 14 amino acids.

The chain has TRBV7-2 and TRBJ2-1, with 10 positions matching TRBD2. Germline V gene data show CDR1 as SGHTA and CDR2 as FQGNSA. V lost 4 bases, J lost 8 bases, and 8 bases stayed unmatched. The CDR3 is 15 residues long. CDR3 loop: CASSSQSGRADEQFF. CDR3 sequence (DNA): TGTGCCAGCAGCTCACAGAGCGGGAGGGCCGATGAGCAGTTCTTC.

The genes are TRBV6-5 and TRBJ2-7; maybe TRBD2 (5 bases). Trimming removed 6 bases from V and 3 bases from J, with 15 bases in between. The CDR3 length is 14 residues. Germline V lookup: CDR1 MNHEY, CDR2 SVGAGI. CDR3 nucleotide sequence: TGTGCCAGCAGACCCCTCGGGGAGATCTACGAGCAGTACTTC. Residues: CASRPLGEIYEQYF.

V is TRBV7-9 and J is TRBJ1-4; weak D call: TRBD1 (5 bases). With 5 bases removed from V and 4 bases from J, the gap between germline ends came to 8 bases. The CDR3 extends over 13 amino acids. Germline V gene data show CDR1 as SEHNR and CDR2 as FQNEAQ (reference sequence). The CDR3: CASSPGLNEKLFF. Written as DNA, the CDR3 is TGTGCCAGCAGCCCGGGACTTAATGAAAAACTGTTTTTT.

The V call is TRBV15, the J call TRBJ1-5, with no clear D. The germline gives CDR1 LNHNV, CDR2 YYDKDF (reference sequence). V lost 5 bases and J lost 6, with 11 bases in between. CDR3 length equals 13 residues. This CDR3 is CATSPRRGQPQHF. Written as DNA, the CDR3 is TGTGCCACCAGCCCGAGGAGAGGTCAGCCCCAGCATTTT.

The DNA for the CDR3 is TGTGCCAGCAGCGGACGACTAGCGGGAACATACGAGCAGTACTTC. Residues: CASSGRLAGTYEQYF. V and J are TRBV2 and TRBJ2-7; 11 bases line up with TRBD2. Losses at the gene ends were 6 bases for V and 4 bases for J; bases not matched to a gene: 8. The CDR3 runs to 15 residues. Germline CDR1 SNHLY, CDR2 FYNNEI.